This TCR beta chain originates from a study of blood T cell repertoires in COVID-19 (dated by TCRdb to about 2020). In the study overall: Collaborator samples came from the United States, Italy and Spain and covered acute and convalescent phases of COVID-19. The prospective study material was composed of cDNA or gDNA derived from T cells, B-cell-depleted T cells, or PBMCs. Subjects who had been exposed to COVID-19, were actively infected with it, or had recovered from it provided the deeply sampled blood TCRbeta repertoires that made up the dataset. A freely available public database, intended as a resource for researchers studying the immune response to SARS-CoV-2, is where the repertoires were released. The samples were drawn from the first 160 participants of the ongoing ImmuneRACE study and from over a thousand subjects provided by 6 global collaborators. A de-identified subject ID, COVID-19 status, age in years and sex were almost always included in the sample metadata. HLA class I and class II types, where available, came from metadata supplied by the sample provider rather than from assay-based typing. Overall study outcomes, separate from this receptor: The amount of clinical and demographic metadata varied by source and participant and was provided uncurated.

CDR1 and CDR2 (MNHEY, SMNVEV) derive from the germline V gene (reference sequence). Relative to germline, V is missing 4 bases and J is missing 4 bases, with 5 bases of the junction outside any gene match. Taken from cysteine to phenylalanine, the CDR3 has 14 residues. The DNA shown is the 42-base CDR3, in frame from base 1. Comments on this clone: No cognate antigen has been identified for it. No base qualities exist here, and no much larger clone lies one base off it.

TCRbeta CDR3 regions were amplified from genomic DNA using the immunoSEQ Assay, a bias-controlled multiplex PCR. From the authors' description of their analysis: The number of nucleated cells in each sample was estimated by amplification of reference gene primers within the assay. To quantify the absolute abundance of each unique TCRbeta CDR3 rearrangement, sequence reads were collapsed and filtered. For each sample, productive Simpson clonality was calculated by taking the square root of Simpson's diversity index across productive rearrangements. The table was pulled from immuneACCESS by TCRdb, which kept in-frame rearrangements only. Such tables lose some clones; where checked, under half of the loss comes from unresolved V genes, and the rest has no known cause. D and trimming were read from the DNA, whereas the V and J calls and clone size are those reported in that table. The sample yields just under 150,000 clones; 84% were counted once. Clones ranked in the top ten supply roughly 4.8% of the sample.

Each collaborating institution followed its own protocols to collect whole blood in K2EDTA tubes. For TCRbeta analysis, collaborators shipped samples in one of three forms: frozen whole blood, isolated PBMCs, or DNA extracted from either of those sample types. The TCR sequence derives from a human donor in a cohort sampled during active COVID-19. Sequenced input: peripheral blood. The chain was built from TRBV27 and TRBJ2-7, with 9 junctional bases fitting TRBD1. The CDR3 reads as follows: CASSYRTGEYEQYF. DNA sequence: TGTGCCAGCAGTTATCGGACAGGGGAGTACGAGCAGTACTTC.